This is a list of T cell receptor beta chains from one sample in a study of T cells after yellow fever vaccination. MiXCR was run by TCRdb on the 5' RACE reads, yielding one entry per CDR3 protein. This sample has roughly 500,000 distinct CDR3 sequences, with 15% to 20% found just once. The material sequenced was PBMCs, taken 15 days after the yellow fever booster vaccination. These receptors were collected from a man aged 30 to 39 who received the YFV17D yellow fever vaccine. CDR3s include the opening cysteine and the closing phenylalanine or tryptophan. Each record gives: J gene, V gene, clone size, D gene, CDR3 protein, CDR3 DNA. A D gene is named only where the DNA matches it firmly. Clone size is shown for a subset of rows, as once, few, many or a class of expanded clone.

>TRBJ2-1|TRBV29-1|few|.
CSVDRDQGNEQFF
TGCAGCGTTGATAGGGACCAAGGCAATGAGCAGTTCTTC
>TRBJ2-3|TRBV9|few|TRBD1
CASSVGLQGDTWQYF
TGTGCCAGCAGCGTAGGTCTACAGGGGGATACTTGGCAGTATTTT
>TRBJ2-3|TRBV10-3|.|.
CAIRPSRVLASDTQYF
TGTGCCATCAGACCGTCAAGAGTCCTTGCTTCCGATACGCAGTATTTT
>TRBJ1-5|TRBV3-1|.|.
CASSQKGFGSNQPQHF
TGTGCCAGCAGCCAAAAGGGGTTTGGGAGCAATCAGCCCCAGCATTTT
>TRBJ2-1|TRBV20-1|.|.
CSARDPFAYNEQFF
TGCAGTGCTAGAGATCCCTTCGCCTACAATGAGCAGTTCTTC
>TRBJ2-7|TRBV7-9|.|.
CASSSTGSNYEQYF
TGTGCCAGCAGCTCTACCGGGTCCAACTACGAGCAGTACTTC
>TRBJ2-1|TRBV5-4|.|.
CASSSMTGLGYNEQFF
TGTGCCAGCAGCTCAATGACTGGTCTCGGGTACAATGAGCAGTTCTTC
>TRBJ2-1|TRBV5-1|few|.
CASSTRESEQFF
TGCGCCAGCAGCACTAGGGAGAGTGAGCAGTTCTTC
>TRBJ2-6|TRBV29-1|.|.
CSVSVVSGANVLTF
TGCAGCGTTTCCGTGGTATCTGGGGCCAACGTCCTGACTTTC
>TRBJ2-7|TRBV5-1|.|TRBD1
CASSLEPRTGGDEQYF
TGCGCCAGCAGCTTGGAACCACGGACAGGGGGCGATGAGCAGTACTTC
>TRBJ2-7|TRBV7-9|few|TRBD2
CATGGLAPYEQYF
TGTGCCACCGGAGGACTAGCGCCCTACGAGCAGTACTTC
>TRBJ2-5|TRBV7-2|.|TRBD2
CARNDGRPEGRETQHF
TGTGCCAGAAATGACGGGAGGCCCGAAGGGAGAGAGACCCAGCACTTC
>TRBJ2-1|TRBV5-1|.|.
CASSTSYYSSGSNNEQFF
TGCGCCAGCAGCACCTCGTACTACTCCTCCGGGTCCAACAATGAGCAGTTCTTC
>TRBJ2-7|TRBV28|few|TRBD2
CASSLGGLPQDEQYF
TGTGCCAGCAGTTTAGGGGGACTACCTCAGGACGAGCAGTACTTC
>TRBJ1-6|TRBV10-2|few|TRBD1
CASTPGQGYSPLHF
TGCGCCAGCACCCCGGGACAGGGATATTCACCCCTCCACTTT
>TRBJ1-2|TRBV29-1|.|TRBD1
CSVEKEQGYGYTF
TGCAGCGTTGAAAAGGAACAGGGGTATGGCTACACCTTC
>TRBJ2-1|TRBV9|few|.
CASTPEGVTNNEQFF
TGTGCCAGCACCCCCGAGGGCGTCACCAACAATGAGCAGTTCTTC
>TRBJ2-1|TRBV7-2|.|.
CASRKTGEGHEQFF
TGTGCCAGCAGAAAAACAGGGGAGGGACATGAGCAGTTCTTC
>TRBJ1-1|TRBV15|.|TRBD1
CATSGEDRAAFF
TGTGCCACCAGCGGGGAGGACAGGGCAGCTTTCTTT
>TRBJ2-1|TRBV20-1|.|.
CSAAQGNEQFF
TGCAGTGCTGCTCAGGGAAATGAGCAGTTCTTC
>TRBJ1-2|TRBV12-3/TRBV12-4|.|.
CASSPRPGSSGYTF
TGTGCCAGCAGCCCCCGCCCAGGCTCCTCTGGCTACACCTTC
>TRBJ2-5|TRBV7-2|few|.
CASSLRQVRTQYF
TGTGCCAGCAGCTTACGTCAAGTTCGGACCCAGTACTTC
>TRBJ2-7|TRBV12-3/TRBV12-4|few|TRBD1
CASSFASGQRYEQYF
TGTGCCAGCAGTTTTGCCTCGGGACAGCGGTACGAGCAGTACTTC
>TRBJ2-7|TRBV15|few|.
CATSRDTLYEQYF
TGTGCCACCAGCAGAGACACCCTCTACGAGCAGTACTTC
>TRBJ2-1|TRBV5-1|many|TRBD2
CASSSGLAVYNEQFF
TGCGCCAGCAGTTCTGGACTAGCGGTTTACAATGAGCAGTTCTTC
>TRBJ2-7|TRBV7-9|.|TRBD2
CASSLVEAGGPYEQYF
TGTGCCAGCAGCTTAGTTGAGGCGGGAGGGCCTTACGAGCAGTACTTC
>TRBJ1-5|TRBV12-3/TRBV12-4|few|.
CASSDRKSNQPQHF
TGTGCCAGCAGTGACAGGAAAAGCAATCAGCCCCAGCATTTT
>TRBJ1-6|TRBV6-5|.|.
CASSRDRFPSRNSPLHF
TGTGCCAGCAGTCGCGACAGATTCCCCTCGCGCAATTCACCCCTCCACTTT
>TRBJ2-7|TRBV28|.|TRBD2
CASSGTSGWEQYF
TGTGCCAGCAGTGGGACTAGTGGCTGGGAGCAGTACTTC
>TRBJ2-2|TRBV5-1|.|TRBD1
CASSLGQGAGELFF
TGCGCCAGCAGCTTAGGGCAGGGGGCCGGGGAGCTGTTTTTT
>TRBJ2-7|TRBV7-9|many|TRBD2
CASGKAGGTYEQYF
TGTGCCAGCGGGAAAGCGGGAGGTACCTACGAGCAGTACTTC
>TRBJ1-2|TRBV12-3/TRBV12-4|.|TRBD1
CASSSTGASGYTF
TGTGCCAGCAGCTCCACAGGGGCATCCGGCTACACCTTC
>TRBJ1-5|TRBV7-8|.|.
CASSWGSSNQPQHF
TGTGCCAGCAGTTGGGGTTCTAGCAATCAGCCCCAGCATTTT
>TRBJ2-3|TRBV5-1|.|TRBD2
CASSLDRVGSGSSPDTQYF
TGCGCCAGCAGCTTGGACCGGGTCGGTAGCGGGAGCAGCCCAGATACGCAGTATTTT
>TRBJ1-1|TRBV29-1|few|.
CSVELNTEAFF
TGCAGCGTTGAATTGAACACTGAAGCTTTCTTT
>TRBJ2-2|TRBV18|few|.
CASSPTGEGELFF
TGTGCCAGCTCACCCACCGGGGAAGGGGAGCTGTTTTTT
>TRBJ2-7|TRBV7-9|few|TRBD1
CASSLTGGIYEQYF
TGTGCCAGCAGCTTAACAGGGGGAATCTACGAGCAGTACTTC
>TRBJ1-5|TRBV30|few|.
CAWSSASNQPQHF
TGTGCCTGGAGTTCAGCGAGCAATCAGCCCCAGCATTTT